The following is a T cell receptor (beta chain) sequence with its context. Its antigen is not yet known. Base qualities are not recorded, but no much larger clone differs from it by a single base. This record belongs to a study of T cell responses to AZD1222 COVID-19 vaccine (dated by TCRdb to the early 2020s). For the study in its entirety: AZD1222 recipients given second doses at about 4 weeks or at about 12 weeks were pooled, since spike-specific TCR depth and breadth were not found to differ between the two schedules. A total of 233 trial participants underwent TCR sequencing, of whom approximately 200 had received two doses of AZD1222 and approximately 25 had received two doses of the MenACWY control vaccine. Trial participants were enrolled by age into subgroups of 18-55, 56-69 and 70-plus years, and about 150, 27 and 61 TCR-sequenced participants, respectively, were included in these subgroups. Overall results and qualifications from the work: In the small 56-69-year group, the increase in depth fell short of significance, most likely because of low power. Nearly half of unique spike-specific TCRs reportedly recognized epitopes outside regions mutated in the B.1.351 and B.1.1.7 variants. Because no day 14 peak-response samples were available, repertoires were characterized only after the peak T cell response. The vaccine-associated CD4 TCRs covered the entire spike protein, and the dominant responses fell in regions 160-218 and 743-854. Conclusions about previously exposed vaccinees were limited because only six AZD1222 recipients were SARS-CoV-2 seropositive at baseline. Spike-specific TCR breadth and depth rose significantly after two AZD1222 doses compared with day 0 and with MenACWY recipients. Participants were mostly white British, with more females than males. The authors suggested clonal diversity may have been underestimated.

What this sample's time point label stands for: baseline before first vaccination. Samples from vaccinated people were obtained from the UK trials COV001 and COV002, which included a single-blind randomized controlled phase 2/3 trial of AZD1222 (ChAdOx1 nCoV-19) in healthy adults. Trial participant PBMC samples were collected at day 0 and day 28 after the second dose for TCRbeta chain sequencing. From the cysteine up to the phenylalanine, the CDR3 has a length of 15 residues. Of all the DNA, just the CDR3 is kept, 45 bases in frame from base 1. Via the germline V gene, CDR1 is MNHEY and CDR2 SVGAGI. V is shortened by 0 bases, J by 7 bases, and the region joining them spans 16 bases. The CDR3 regions of human TCRbeta chains were analyzed by immunosequencing. From the authors' description of their analysis: Repertoire TCRs were matched against a reference library of SARS-CoV-2-specific TCRs generated with the MIRA antigen-specificity platform. Breadth was defined as the fraction of unique TCRs that were SARS-CoV-2-associated. Depth was defined as the fraction of total T cells that were SARS-CoV-2-associated. Each spike-specific TCR was assigned to its reactive spike region and to a CD4 or CD8 class using the MIRA data. Log10-transformed breadth and depth values were compared by one-way ANOVA with Sidak's multiple comparisons tests. TCRdb limited this immuneACCESS table to in-frame rearrangements with V and J called. A share of clones is missing; checked studies link under half to unresolved V genes, and the rest is unexplained. From that table come the V and J calls and clone size; the DNA was used to work out D and trimming. For this sample the table gives about 100,000 clones, of which about 86% were detected only once. Clones ranked in the top ten supply approximately 6% of the sample.

This receptor was obtained from an adult in good health. The chain employs TRBV6-5 and TRBJ2-7; the D gene is possibly TRBD1 or TRBD2, each agreeing over 5 bases. Specimen: peripheral blood, collected on day 0 of AZD1222 vaccination. The CDR3 amino acid sequence is: CASSYSRGTPWEQYF. In nucleotide form, the sequence is TGTGCCAGCAGTTACTCGAGAGGGACCCCCTGGGAGCAGTACTTC.